This is a list of T cell receptor beta chains from one sample in a study of blood T cell repertoires in COVID-19. TCRdb keeps only in-frame clones here, not all; method: immunoSEQ multiplex PCR. Seen here are around 190,000 clones, roughly four fifths observed once, and the top ten hold 6% to 8%. Sample: peripheral blood. The receptor set was obtained from a woman between 65 and 79 years old with COVID-19, enrolled during active disease. The CDR3 runs from the conserved cysteine through the conserved F or W. A D gene is named only where the DNA matches it firmly. For some rows the clone size is stated as once, few or many, or as a class when expanded; others skip it.

cdr3_aa | cdr3_nt | v_call | clone_size | j_call | d_call
CASPQHQLPYEQYF | TGTGCCAGCCCACAGCACCAACTCCCCTACGAGCAGTACTTC | TRBV6-5 | once | TRBJ2-7 | -
CASSLNPTRDEQYF | TGTGCCAGCAGCTTGAATCCGACTAGGGACGAGCAGTACTTC | TRBV5-6 | - | TRBJ2-7 | -
CASSLRGRGEQYF | TGTGCCAGCTCCCTCAGGGGGCGCGGGGAGCAGTACTTC | TRBV12-3/TRBV12-4 | - | TRBJ2-7 | TRBD1
CASSRDRQETQYF | TGCGCCAGCAGCCGGGACAGGCAAGAGACCCAGTACTTC | TRBV4-3 | - | TRBJ2-5 | TRBD1
CASSEMRGQYGYTF | TGTGCCAGCAGTGAAATGAGAGGACAATATGGCTACACCTTC | TRBV2 | - | TRBJ1-2 | -
CSCRTGVGYTF | TGCAGTTGCAGGACAGGGGTCGGCTACACCTTC | TRBV20-1 | - | TRBJ1-2 | TRBD1
CASRIQGTDGYTF | TGTGCCAGCAGGATACAGGGGACCGATGGCTACACCTTC | TRBV27 | - | TRBJ1-2 | TRBD1
CAWSVGQGIRGNQPQHF | TGTGCCTGGAGTGTGGGTCAGGGCATAAGGGGCAATCAGCCCCAGCATTTT | TRBV30 | - | TRBJ1-5 | -
CASSYLDRGILSVGQPQHF | TGTGCCAGCAGTTATTTGGACAGGGGGATATTGTCCGTGGGTCAGCCCCAGCATTTT | TRBV6-2/TRBV6-3 | - | TRBJ1-5 | TRBD1
CASSQGVGVTDTQYF | TGTGCCAGCAGCCAAGGTGTGGGAGTCACAGATACGCAGTATTTT | TRBV3-1/TRBV3-2 | - | TRBJ2-3 | -
CASAGKQTNTEAFF | TGTGCCAGCGCCGGAAAACAGACCAACACTGAAGCTTTCTTT | TRBV2 | - | TRBJ1-1 | -
CASSLQGQGPLEAFF | TGTGCCAGCAGTTTACAGGGACAAGGCCCCCTTGAAGCTTTCTTT | TRBV28 | - | TRBJ1-1 | -
CASSTFGGSSGELFF | TGTGCCAGCAGCACCTTCGGCGGGAGTTCCGGGGAGCTGTTTTTT | TRBV2 | - | TRBJ2-2 | TRBD2
CASSFTRRTYEQYF | TGTGCCAGCAGCTTTACTAGGAGAACCTACGAGCAGTACTTC | TRBV5-8 | - | TRBJ2-7 | -
CASSSGTGGDYEQYF | TGTGCCAGCAGCTCCGGGACAGGTGGGGACTACGAGCAGTACTTC | TRBV5-6 | - | TRBJ2-7 | TRBD1
CASSSPGEENIQYF | TGTGCCAGCAGCTCCCCCGGGGAGGAAAACATTCAGTACTTC | TRBV5-6 | - | TRBJ2-4 | -
CASSFGGWINQPQHF | TGTGCCAGCAGCTTCGGAGGGTGGATCAATCAGCCCCAGCATTTT | TRBV5-6 | once | TRBJ1-5 | -
CSVSQLAELVNEQFF | TGCAGCGTTTCACAACTAGCGGAACTAGTAAATGAGCAGTTCTTC | TRBV29-1 | - | TRBJ2-1 | TRBD2
CASSLGLQYEQYF | TGCGCCAGCAGCCTCGGTCTACAGTACGAGCAGTACTTC | TRBV5-1 | - | TRBJ2-7 | -
CAARASRVNTEAFF | TGCGCAGCTCGAGCATCCAGGGTGAACACTGAAGCTTTCTTT | TRBV2 | - | TRBJ1-1 | -
CASSQLAATYNEQFF | TGTGCCAGCAGCCAACTAGCGGCAACTTACAATGAGCAGTTCTTC | TRBV6-2/TRBV6-3 | - | TRBJ2-1 | TRBD2
CASSVASGREETQYF | TGTGCCAGTAGTGTCGCTAGCGGGAGAGAAGAGACCCAGTACTTC | TRBV19 | - | TRBJ2-5 | TRBD2
CARWGGQGATNEKLFF | TGTGCCAGGTGGGGTGGACAGGGAGCAACTAATGAAAAACTGTTTTTT | TRBV6-6 | many | TRBJ1-4 | TRBD1
CASSLHSGSSEQYF | TGTGCCAGCAGTCTCCATAGCGGGAGTAGCGAGCAGTACTTC | TRBV6-2/TRBV6-3 | - | TRBJ2-7 | TRBD2
CASSIREGGDTQYF | TGTGCCAGTAGTATCAGAGAGGGAGGAGATACGCAGTATTTT | TRBV19 | few | TRBJ2-3 | -
CASSELAGTQYF | TGTGCCAGCAGCGAGCTAGCAGGGACCCAGTACTTC | TRBV9 | - | TRBJ2-5 | -
CASSLDGSSGRALDTQYF | TGTGCCAGCAGCTTAGACGGTTCTAGCGGGAGGGCCCTCGATACGCAGTATTTT | TRBV7-2 | - | TRBJ2-3 | TRBD2
CASSLGTSGYNEQFF | TGTGCCAGCAGCTTAGGGACTAGCGGCTACAATGAGCAGTTCTTC | TRBV7-2 | - | TRBJ2-1 | TRBD2
CACRQSTNEKLFF | TGTGCCTGTAGACAGTCAACTAATGAAAAACTGTTTTTT | TRBV30 | - | TRBJ1-4 | -
CASSPTAGTSGTTGELFF | TGTGCCAGCAGCCCCACCGCCGGGACTAGCGGGACCACCGGGGAGCTGTTTTTT | TRBV7-2 | - | TRBJ2-2 | TRBD2
CASSLNGGNTGELFF | TGCGCCAGCAGCTTGAACGGAGGGAACACCGGGGAGCTGTTTTTT | TRBV5-1 | once | TRBJ2-2 | -
CASNGDTFGDPIYGYTF | TGTGCCAGCAATGGGGACACCTTCGGGGATCCAATCTATGGCTACACCTTC | TRBV2 | - | TRBJ1-2 | -
CASSLDDLAGYKQYF | TGTGCCAGCAGCTTAGATGATTTAGCGGGATATAAGCAGTACTTC | TRBV11-2 | - | TRBJ2-7 | TRBD2
CASSSDRGSYEQYF | TGTGCCAGCAGTTCCGACAGGGGAAGCTACGAGCAGTACTTC | TRBV28 | once | TRBJ2-7 | TRBD1
CASSLDSGKETQYF | TGCGCCAGCAGCTTGGATAGCGGGAAAGAGACCCAGTACTTC | TRBV5-1 | few | TRBJ2-5 | TRBD2
CASSYGTGGSQPQHF | TGTGCCAGCAGCTACGGAACAGGGGGCAGTCAGCCCCAGCATTTT | TRBV7-2 | - | TRBJ1-5 | TRBD1
CASSFREAYNSPLHF | TGTGCCAGCAGCTTCCGGGAAGCCTATAATTCACCCCTCCACTTT | TRBV5-6 | - | TRBJ1-6 | -
CASSYNGANTEAFF | TGTGCCAGCAGTTACAATGGGGCGAACACTGAAGCTTTCTTT | TRBV6-2/TRBV6-3 | - | TRBJ1-1 | -
CASSPTIPSGGSYNEQFF | TGTGCCAGCTCACCGACCATCCCGAGCGGGGGTTCCTACAATGAGCAGTTCTTC | TRBV18 | - | TRBJ2-1 | TRBD2
CASSEFTLSSYNSPLHF | TGTGCCAGCAGTGAATTTACGTTGAGCTCCTATAATTCACCCCTCCACTTT | TRBV2 | - | TRBJ1-6 | -
CASSTRREGPGNTIYF | TGTGCCAGCAGTACAAGGAGGGAGGGCCCTGGAAACACCATATATTTT | TRBV28 | - | TRBJ1-3 | -
CASSLLAGGSYEQYF | TGTGCCAGCAGCCTTCTAGCGGGAGGTTCCTACGAGCAGTACTTC | TRBV7-2 | - | TRBJ2-7 | TRBD2
CASSQGRGSSYGYTF | TGTGCCAGCAGCCAAGGCAGGGGAAGCTCCTATGGCTACACCTTC | TRBV3-1/TRBV3-2 | - | TRBJ1-2 | -
CASSLSGAEETQYF | TGTGCCAGCAGCTTATCAGGGGCGGAAGAGACCCAGTACTTC | TRBV7-2 | - | TRBJ2-5 | -
CASSDPTGGIAEAFF | TGTGCCAGCAGTGACCCGACAGGGGGCATCGCTGAAGCTTTCTTT | TRBV25-1 | - | TRBJ1-1 | TRBD1
CASSLRQGGVKGYTF | TGTGCCAGCAGTTTACGTCAGGGGGGCGTAAAGGGCTACACCTTC | TRBV28 | - | TRBJ1-2 | TRBD1